This is a list of T cell receptor beta chains from one sample in a study of CD8 T cells in ankylosing spondylitis. One entry per CDR3 protein results from TCRdb running MiXCR on the 5' RACE reads. This sample has hundreds of thousands of distinct CDR3 sequences, with 20% found just once. The sample comprised blood, either unsorted or a sorted T cell fraction (not recorded which). The source is a male donor with ankylosing spondylitis or in good health (not recorded which). The CDR3 runs from the conserved cysteine through the conserved F or W. A D gene is named only where the DNA matches it firmly. A row's size may be missing; if present it is once, few, many or a size class.

16	TRBJ2-5	NA	TRBD1	TRBV5-1	CASSKPGQGTQETQYF	TGCGCCAGCAGCAAACCGGGACAGGGGACCCAAGAGACCCAGTACTTC
12	TRBJ2-5	few	NA	TRBV11-2	CASSLWSETQYF	TGTGCCAGCAGCTTATGGTCCGAGACCCAGTACTTC
15	TRBJ1-5	NA	NA	TRBV12-3/TRBV12-4	CASSASGGWGQPQHF	TGTGCCAGCAGTGCCTCGGGGGGCTGGGGTCAGCCCCAGCATTTT
12	TRBJ1-1	NA	NA	TRBV29-1	CSVGGKDTEAFF	TGCAGCGTTGGAGGTAAAGACACTGAAGCTTTCTTT
12	TRBJ2-3	NA	NA	TRBV12-3/TRBV12-4	CASTPVGGTQYF	TGTGCCAGCACCCCGGTGGGGGGTACGCAGTATTTT
14	TRBJ2-2	NA	NA	TRBV9	CASSVGGYTGELFF	TGTGCCAGCAGCGTAGGGGGTTACACCGGGGAGCTGTTTTTT
17	TRBJ2-2	NA	TRBD2	TRBV9	CASSVAGSGANTGELFF	TGTGCCAGCAGCGTAGCGGGTAGCGGGGCCAACACCGGGGAGCTGTTTTTT
17	TRBJ2-5	NA	NA	TRBV3-1	CASSQGGVSQGGETQYF	TGTGCCAGCAGCCAAGGAGGAGTTTCACAGGGCGGAGAGACCCAGTACTTC
13	TRBJ1-1	NA	NA	TRBV5-1	CASSFDLNTEAFF	TGCGCCAGCAGCTTCGATTTGAACACTGAAGCTTTCTTT
17	TRBJ2-3	few	NA	TRBV6-2/TRBV6-3	CASSYGLSQWGTDTQYF	TGTGCCAGCAGTTACGGGCTTTCACAATGGGGCACAGATACGCAGTATTTT
14	TRBJ2-6	few	NA	TRBV29-1	CSVAGGEGANVLTF	TGCAGCGTTGCTGGGGGCGAAGGGGCCAACGTCCTGACTTTC
15	TRBJ1-6	many	NA	TRBV3-1	CASSQALDPYSPLHF	TGTGCCAGCAGCCAAGCTCTGGATCCCTATTCACCCCTCCACTTT
17	TRBJ2-5	NA	TRBD2	TRBV25-1	CASSELTSGGSLETQYF	TGTGCCAGCAGTGAACTCACTAGCGGGGGATCTTTGGAGACCCAGTACTTC
16	TRBJ2-1	NA	TRBD2	TRBV5-1	CASGSGRDQKRTEQFF	TGCGCCAGCGGCTCGGGGAGGGACCAGAAGAGAACTGAGCAGTTCTTC
12	TRBJ1-2	NA	TRBD1	TRBV12-3/TRBV12-4	CASRTGGYGYTF	TGTGCCAGCAGGACAGGGGGCTATGGCTACACCTTC
12	TRBJ2-5	few	NA	TRBV6-6	CASYLGKETQYF	TGTGCCTCTTACTTGGGCAAGGAGACCCAGTACTTC
15	TRBJ2-1	NA	TRBD1	TRBV24-1	CATSDLLTGGNEQFF	TGTGCCACCAGTGATTTGCTGACAGGGGGAAATGAGCAGTTCTTC
15	TRBJ1-1	many	NA	TRBV5-1	CASSPWQRPNTEAFF	TGCGCCAGCAGCCCCTGGCAGCGGCCCAACACTGAAGCTTTCTTT
11	TRBJ1-1	NA	NA	TRBV6-1	CASSELGEAFF	TGTGCCAGCAGTGAACTCGGGGAAGCTTTCTTT
14	TRBJ1-2	NA	NA	TRBV7-9	CASSLDTDNYGYTF	TGTGCCAGCAGCTTAGACACAGACAACTATGGCTACACCTTC
13	TRBJ2-1	NA	NA	TRBV9	CASSVSGFDEQFF	TGTGCCAGCAGCGTATCAGGGTTCGATGAGCAGTTCTTC
16	TRBJ2-2	many	NA	TRBV5-1	CASSSNFVRDGGELFF	TGCGCCAGCAGCTCCAACTTCGTACGGGATGGCGGGGAGCTGTTTTTT
14	TRBJ1-5	many	TRBD1	TRBV10-3	CAISRTGGDQPQHF	TGTGCCATCAGCCGAACAGGGGGGGATCAGCCCCAGCATTTT
16	TRBJ2-5	many	NA	TRBV5-5	CASSLDARTLQETQYF	TGTGCCAGCAGCTTGGATGCAAGGACACTCCAAGAGACCCAGTACTTC
17	TRBJ2-2	NA	TRBD1	TRBV3-1	CASSSLPGQGNTGELFF	TGTGCCAGCAGCTCGCTTCCGGGACAGGGGAACACCGGGGAGCTGTTTTTT
11	TRBJ2-1	few	NA	TRBV4-1	CASSQAGEQFF	TGCGCCAGCAGCCAAGCGGGGGAGCAGTTCTTC
15	TRBJ2-6	NA	NA	TRBV27	CASSAHTSGANVLTF	TGTGCCAGCAGTGCCCACACCTCTGGGGCCAACGTCCTGACTTTC
13	TRBJ2-5	NA	TRBD1	TRBV20-1	CSASKTGGETQYF	TGCAGTGCGAGCAAAACAGGGGGAGAGACCCAGTACTTC
14	TRBJ2-3	many	TRBD1	TRBV12-3/TRBV12-4	CASTGQGATDTQYF	TGTGCCAGCACCGGACAGGGGGCAACAGATACGCAGTATTTT
16	TRBJ2-6	few	NA	TRBV18	CASSPNSISGANVLTF	TGTGCCAGCTCACCCAACAGCATCTCTGGGGCCAACGTCCTGACTTTC
14	TRBJ2-2	few	TRBD2	TRBV6-2/TRBV6-3	CASGRLAGVGELFF	TGTGCCAGCGGGAGACTAGCGGGAGTCGGGGAGCTGTTTTTT
14	TRBJ1-1	few	NA	TRBV10-3	CAINPGHPNTEAFF	TGTGCCATCAATCCGGGACACCCGAACACTGAAGCTTTCTTT
14	TRBJ1-3	many	NA	TRBV6-4	CASRSTGTSDTIYF	TGTGCCAGCAGAAGCACAGGGACCTCCGACACCATATATTTT
12	TRBJ2-1	few	NA	TRBV3-1	CASSPDRERQFF	TGTGCCAGCAGCCCCGACCGGGAGAGGCAGTTCTTC
14	TRBJ2-1	NA	NA	TRBV7-3	CASSVGAYYNEQFF	TGTGCCAGCTCCGTGGGGGCTTACTACAATGAGCAGTTCTTC
16	TRBJ2-1	NA	TRBD2	TRBV20-1	CSAREPLAVKYNEQFF	TGCAGTGCTAGAGAGCCCCTAGCGGTGAAGTACAATGAGCAGTTCTTC
13	TRBJ2-1	NA	NA	TRBV24-1	CATSDPLYNEQFF	TGTGCCACCAGTGACCCCCTTTACAATGAGCAGTTCTTC
14	TRBJ2-3	few	NA	TRBV12-3/TRBV12-4	CADRGSRRTDTQYF	TGTGCCGACCGGGGGTCGAGGCGCACAGATACGCAGTATTTT
15	TRBJ1-4	NA	NA	TRBV12-3/TRBV12-4	CASSSSGPINEKLFF	TGTGCCAGCAGTTCCTCTGGGCCTATTAATGAAAAACTGTTTTTT
17	TRBJ1-3	few	NA	TRBV7-8	CASSLGASQLRGNTIYF	TGTGCCAGCAGCTTAGGCGCCAGCCAATTAAGAGGAAACACCATATATTTT
13	TRBJ1-5	NA	NA	TRBV3-1	CASSQDKRQPQHF	TGTGCCAGCAGCCAAGATAAGAGGCAGCCCCAGCATTTT
14	TRBJ1-5	NA	TRBD1	TRBV7-8	CASSVEGGPQPQHF	TGTGCCAGCAGCGTAGAAGGGGGCCCTCAGCCCCAGCATTTT